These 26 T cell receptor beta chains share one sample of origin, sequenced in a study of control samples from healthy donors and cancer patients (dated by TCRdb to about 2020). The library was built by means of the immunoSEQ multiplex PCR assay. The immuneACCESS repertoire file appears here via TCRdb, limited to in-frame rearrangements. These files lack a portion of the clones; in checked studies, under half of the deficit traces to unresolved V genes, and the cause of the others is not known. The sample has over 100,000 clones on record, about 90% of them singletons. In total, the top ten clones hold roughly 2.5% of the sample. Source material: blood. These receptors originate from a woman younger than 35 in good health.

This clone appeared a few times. The chain's CDR3 is CASSENWDTQYF. CDR3 sequence (DNA): TGCGCCAGCAGTGAGAACTGGGATACGCAGTATTTT. The chain joins TRBV10-2 to TRBJ2-3; no clear D. The CDR3 has 12 residues. With 2 bases removed from V and 6 bases from J, the gap between germline ends came to 6 bases. The germline gives CDR1 WSHSY, CDR2 SAAADI.

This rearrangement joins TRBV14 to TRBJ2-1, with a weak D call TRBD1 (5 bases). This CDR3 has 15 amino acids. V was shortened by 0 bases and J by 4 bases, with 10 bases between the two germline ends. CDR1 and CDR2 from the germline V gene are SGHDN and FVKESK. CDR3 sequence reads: CASSQDLDKYNEQFF. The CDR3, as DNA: TGTGCCAGCAGCCAAGACCTGGACAAATACAATGAGCAGTTCTTC.

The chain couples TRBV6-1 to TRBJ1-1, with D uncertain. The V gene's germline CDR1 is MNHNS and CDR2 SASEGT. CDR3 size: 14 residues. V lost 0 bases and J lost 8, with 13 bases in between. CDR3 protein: CASSEAVRPSEAFF. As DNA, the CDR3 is TGTGCCAGCAGTGAAGCGGTCAGGCCATCAGAAGCTTTCTTT.

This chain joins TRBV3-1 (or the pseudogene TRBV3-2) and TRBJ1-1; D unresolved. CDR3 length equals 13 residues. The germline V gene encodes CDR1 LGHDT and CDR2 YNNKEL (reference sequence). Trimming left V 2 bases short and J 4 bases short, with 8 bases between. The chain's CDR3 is CASSQRTVTEAFF. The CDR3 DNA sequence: TGTGCCAGCAGCCAAAGAACGGTCACTGAAGCTTTCTTT.

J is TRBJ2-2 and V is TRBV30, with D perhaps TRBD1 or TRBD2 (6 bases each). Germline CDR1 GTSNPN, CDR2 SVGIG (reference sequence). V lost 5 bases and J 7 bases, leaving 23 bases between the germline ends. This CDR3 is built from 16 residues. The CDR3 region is CAWAPRGSRGFGELFF. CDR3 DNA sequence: TGTGCCTGGGCTCCACGGGGGTCTAGGGGGTTCGGGGAGCTGTTTTTT. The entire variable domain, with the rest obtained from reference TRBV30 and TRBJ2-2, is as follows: SQTIHQWPATLVQPVGSPLSLECTVEGTSNPNLYWYRQAAGRGLQLLFYSVGIGQISSEVPQNLSASRPQDRQFILSSKKLLLSDSGFYLCAWAPRGSRGFGELFFGEGSRLTVL.

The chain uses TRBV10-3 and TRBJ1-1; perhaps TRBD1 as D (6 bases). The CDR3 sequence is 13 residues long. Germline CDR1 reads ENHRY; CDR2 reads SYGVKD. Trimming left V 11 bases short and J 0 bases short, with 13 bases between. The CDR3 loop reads CAGGPKLNTEAFF. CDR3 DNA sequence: TGTGCCGGGGGGCCTAAGCTGAACACTGAAGCTTTCTTT.

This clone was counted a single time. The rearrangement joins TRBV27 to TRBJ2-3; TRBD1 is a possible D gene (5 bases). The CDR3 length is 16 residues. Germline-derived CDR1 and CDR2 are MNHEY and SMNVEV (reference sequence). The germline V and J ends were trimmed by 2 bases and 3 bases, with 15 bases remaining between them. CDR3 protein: CASSLNSGFETDTQYF. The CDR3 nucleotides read TGTGCCAGCAGTTTAAATTCAGGGTTTGAGACAGATACGCAGTATTTT.

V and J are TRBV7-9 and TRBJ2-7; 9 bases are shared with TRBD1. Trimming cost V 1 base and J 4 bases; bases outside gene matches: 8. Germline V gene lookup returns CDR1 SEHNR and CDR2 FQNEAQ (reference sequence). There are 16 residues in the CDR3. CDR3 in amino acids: CASSLVSGTGLYEQYF. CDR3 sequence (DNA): TGTGCCAGCAGCTTAGTCTCCGGGACAGGGTTATACGAGCAGTACTTC.

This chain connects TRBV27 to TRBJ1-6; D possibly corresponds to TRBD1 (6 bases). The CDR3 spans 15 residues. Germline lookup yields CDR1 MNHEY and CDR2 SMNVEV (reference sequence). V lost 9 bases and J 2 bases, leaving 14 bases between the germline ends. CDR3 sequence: CASKPSGAYNSPLHF. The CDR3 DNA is TGTGCCAGTAAACCATCAGGGGCCTATAATTCACCCCTCCACTTT.

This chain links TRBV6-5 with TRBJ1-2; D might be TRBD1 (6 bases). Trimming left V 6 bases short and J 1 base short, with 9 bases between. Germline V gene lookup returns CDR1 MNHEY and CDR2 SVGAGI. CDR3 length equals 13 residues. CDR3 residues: CASRLQGNYGYTF. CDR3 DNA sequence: TGTGCCAGCAGACTACAGGGTAACTATGGCTACACCTTC.

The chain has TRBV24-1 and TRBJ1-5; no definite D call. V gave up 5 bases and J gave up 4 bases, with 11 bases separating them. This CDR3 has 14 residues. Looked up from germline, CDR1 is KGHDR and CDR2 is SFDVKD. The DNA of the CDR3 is TGTGCCACCAGTGGGGGTTTCAGTAATCAGCCCCAGCATTTT. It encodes CATSGGFSNQPQHF.

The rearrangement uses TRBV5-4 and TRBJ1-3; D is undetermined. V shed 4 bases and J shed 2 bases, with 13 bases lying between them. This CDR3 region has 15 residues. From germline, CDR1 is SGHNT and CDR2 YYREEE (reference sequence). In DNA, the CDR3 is TGTGCCAGCAGCATAACAAACAGTACTGGAAACACCATATATTTT. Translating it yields CASSITNSTGNTIYF.

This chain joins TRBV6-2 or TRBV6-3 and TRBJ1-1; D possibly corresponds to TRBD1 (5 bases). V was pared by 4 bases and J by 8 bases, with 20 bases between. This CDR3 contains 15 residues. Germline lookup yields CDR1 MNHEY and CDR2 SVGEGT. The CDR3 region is CASSSSGTGGTEAFF. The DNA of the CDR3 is TGTGCCAGCAGTTCCAGCGGGACGGGGGGAACAGAAGCTTTCTTT.

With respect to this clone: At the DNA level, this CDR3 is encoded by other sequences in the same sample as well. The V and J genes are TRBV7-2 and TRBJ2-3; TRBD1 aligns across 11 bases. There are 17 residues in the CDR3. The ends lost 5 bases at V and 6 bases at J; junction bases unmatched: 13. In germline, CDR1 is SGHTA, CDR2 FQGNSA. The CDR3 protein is CASSIHRDRGGRDTQYF. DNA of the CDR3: TGTGCCAGCAGCATACACCGGGACAGGGGGGGGCGGGATACGCAGTATTTT.

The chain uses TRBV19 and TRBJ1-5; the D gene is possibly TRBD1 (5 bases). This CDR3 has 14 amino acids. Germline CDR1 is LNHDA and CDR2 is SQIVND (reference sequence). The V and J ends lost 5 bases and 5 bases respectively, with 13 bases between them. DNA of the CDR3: TGTGCCAGTAGTGACAGAGAGGTCGATCAGCCCCAGCATTTT. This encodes CASSDREVDQPQHF.

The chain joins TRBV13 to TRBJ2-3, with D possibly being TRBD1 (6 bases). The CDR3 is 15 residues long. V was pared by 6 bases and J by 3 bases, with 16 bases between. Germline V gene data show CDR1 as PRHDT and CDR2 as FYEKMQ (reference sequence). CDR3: CASRLIQGVTDTQYF. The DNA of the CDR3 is TGTGCCAGCAGGCTAATACAGGGAGTGACAGATACGCAGTATTTT.

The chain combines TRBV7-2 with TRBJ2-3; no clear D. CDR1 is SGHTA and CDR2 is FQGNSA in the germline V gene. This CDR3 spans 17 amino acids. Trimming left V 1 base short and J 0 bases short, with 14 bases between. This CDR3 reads CASSLGRVSYSTDTQYF. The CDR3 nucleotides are TGTGCCAGCAGCTTAGGTCGAGTAAGTTACAGCACAGATACGCAGTATTTT.

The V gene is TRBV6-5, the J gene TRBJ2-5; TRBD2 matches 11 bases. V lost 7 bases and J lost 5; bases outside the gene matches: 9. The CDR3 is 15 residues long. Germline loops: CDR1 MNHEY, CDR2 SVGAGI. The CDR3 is CASMGQGTSGETQYF. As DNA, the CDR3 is TGTGCCAGCATGGGTCAAGGGACTAGCGGCGAGACCCAGTACTTC.

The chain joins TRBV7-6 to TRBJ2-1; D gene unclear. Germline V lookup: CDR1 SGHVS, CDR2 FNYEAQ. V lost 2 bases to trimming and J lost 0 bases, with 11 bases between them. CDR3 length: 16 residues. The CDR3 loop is CASSLYRASSYNEQFF. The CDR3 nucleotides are TGTGCCAGCAGCTTATATCGAGCTAGCTCCTACAATGAGCAGTTCTTC.

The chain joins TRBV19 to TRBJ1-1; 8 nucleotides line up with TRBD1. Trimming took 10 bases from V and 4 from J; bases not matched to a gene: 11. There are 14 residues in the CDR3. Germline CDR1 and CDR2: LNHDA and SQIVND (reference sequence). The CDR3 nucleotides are TGTGCCACCCAAGGCAGGGGGCGGGTCACTGAAGCTTTCTTT. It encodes CATQGRGRVTEAFF.

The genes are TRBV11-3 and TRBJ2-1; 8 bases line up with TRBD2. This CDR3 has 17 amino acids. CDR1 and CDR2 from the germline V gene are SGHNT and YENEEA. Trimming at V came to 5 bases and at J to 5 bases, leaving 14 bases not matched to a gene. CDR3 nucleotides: TGTGCCAGCAGCCTAAGGGGAGTGCTAGCGGGCCACAATGAGCAGTTCTTC. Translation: CASSLRGVLAGHNEQFF.

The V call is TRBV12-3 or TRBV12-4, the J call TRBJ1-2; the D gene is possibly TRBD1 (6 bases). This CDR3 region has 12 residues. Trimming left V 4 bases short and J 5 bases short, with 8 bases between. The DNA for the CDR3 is TGTGCCAGCAGTTCAGGGGCGTATGGCTACACCTTC. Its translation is CASSSGAYGYTF.

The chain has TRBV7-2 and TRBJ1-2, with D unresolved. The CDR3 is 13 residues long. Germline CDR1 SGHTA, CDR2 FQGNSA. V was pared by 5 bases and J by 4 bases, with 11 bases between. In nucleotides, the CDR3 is TGTGCCAGCAGCCCCACAAATTTCTATGGCTACACCTTC. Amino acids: CASSPTNFYGYTF.

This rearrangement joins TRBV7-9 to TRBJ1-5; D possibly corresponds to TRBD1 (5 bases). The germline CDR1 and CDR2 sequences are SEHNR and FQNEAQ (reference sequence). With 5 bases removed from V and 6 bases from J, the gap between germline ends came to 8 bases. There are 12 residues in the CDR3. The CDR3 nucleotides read TGTGCCAGCAGCCAAGGGGTTCAGCCCCAGCATTTT. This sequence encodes CASSQGVQPQHF.

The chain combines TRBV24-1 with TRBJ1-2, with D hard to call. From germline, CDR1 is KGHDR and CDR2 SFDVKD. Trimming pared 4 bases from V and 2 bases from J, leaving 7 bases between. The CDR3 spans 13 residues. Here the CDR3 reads CATSETENYGYTF. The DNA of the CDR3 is TGTGCCACCAGTGAGACGGAAAACTATGGCTACACCTTC.

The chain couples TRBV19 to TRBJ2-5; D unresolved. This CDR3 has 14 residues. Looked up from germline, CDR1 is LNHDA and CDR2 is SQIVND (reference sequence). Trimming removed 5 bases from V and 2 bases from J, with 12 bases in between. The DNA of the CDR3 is TGTGCCAGTAGTCCTACATGGCCACAAGAGACCCAGTACTTC. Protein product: CASSPTWPQETQYF.